The 32 T cell receptor beta chains below all came from one sample that was sequenced in a study of T cells in Graves' hyperthyroidism and ophthalmopathy. RNA transcripts gave rise to amplified TCR beta CDR3 regions. HTBI primers were the set used in a first-round RT-PCR of the TCR CDR3. TCRdb reprocessed the multiplex PCR reads via MiXCR and lists one record per CDR3 protein. The table lists approximately 620,000 distinct CDR3 sequences, about a sixth of them singletons. The source material was blood. All receptors come from a woman in her thirties or forties with Graves' ophthalmopathy.

J is TRBJ2-1 and V is TRBV29-1, with 8 bases lining up with TRBD2. J gave up 8 bases and V 5 bases, and 5 bases lay outside the gene matches. Per germline, CDR1 SQVTM and CDR2 ANQGSEA. The CDR3 runs to 12 residues. The CDR3 DNA follows: TGCAGCGTTTTAGCGGGATTACATGAGCAGTTCTTC. Its protein is CSVLAGLHEQFF.

A word on this clonotype: The final CDR3 position lacks the conserved phenylalanine or tryptophan, pointing to a likely read error. This rearrangement joins TRBV4-2 to TRBJ2-6, with 11 bases fitting TRBD1. V was pared by 4 bases and J by 0 bases, with 5 bases of the junction left unmatched. CDR1 LGHNA and CDR2 YNFKEQ come from the germline V gene. This CDR3 has 18 residues. CDR3 amino acids: CASSRRGTGGSGANVLTL. The CDR3 bases are TGTGCCAGCAGCCGCCGCGGGACAGGGGGCTCTGGGGCCAACGTCCTGACTCTC.

V is TRBV7-2 and J is TRBJ1-1; no definite D call. Germline assignment: CDR1 SGHTA and CDR2 FQGNSA. The V end lost 4 bases, the J end lost 1 base, and 13 bases lay between the germline ends. There are 15 residues in the CDR3. The CDR3 is CASSSTYDPNTEAFF. The CDR3 DNA follows: TGTGCCAGCAGCTCCACTTACGACCCGAACACTGAAGCTTTCTTT.

This clonotype was found a few times. This chain uses TRBV7-9 with TRBJ2-2; D gene uncertain. V was trimmed by 5 bases and J by 2 bases, leaving 18 bases between them. In germline, CDR1 is SEHNR, CDR2 FQNEAQ (reference sequence). This CDR3 contains 17 residues. CDR3 nucleotides: TGTGCCAGCAGCATTAGGTTCTCCGGGCTAAACACCGGGGAGCTGTTTTTT. Encoded protein: CASSIRFSGLNTGELFF.

The table lists this clonotype with many counts. The rearrangement links TRBV7-9 to TRBJ1-1; 9 bases line up with TRBD1. The germline gives CDR1 SEHNR, CDR2 FQNEAQ (reference sequence). Unmatched junction bases numbered 12, after V lost 5 bases and J lost 5 bases. There are 16 residues in the CDR3. This CDR3 is CASSPSHYRGQTEAFF. The CDR3 nucleotides are TGTGCCAGCAGCCCTAGCCATTACAGGGGGCAAACTGAAGCTTTCTTT.

This clonotype was seen many times. V gene TRBV7-6 combines with J gene TRBJ1-1; D unclear. Trimming pared 5 bases from V and 5 bases from J, leaving 12 bases between. CDR1 and CDR2 from the germline V gene are SGHVS and FNYEAQ. The CDR3 contains 13 residues. As DNA, the CDR3 is TGTGCCAGCAGCAGAAAAGGAGGGACTGAAGCTTTCTTT. This translates into CASSRKGGTEAFF.

This clonotype came up many times. The genes are TRBV7-9 and TRBJ2-5; possibly TRBD2 for D (5 bases). V dropped 1 base and J dropped 5 bases, with 11 bases sitting between them. CDR1 and CDR2 (germline): SEHNR, FQNEAQ (reference sequence). The CDR3 contains 14 residues. CDR3 DNA: TGTGCCAGCAGCTTAGGCCGGGGTTCCGAGACCCAGTACTTC. Amino acid sequence: CASSLGRGSETQYF.

This clonotype turned up a few times. The V gene is TRBV4-2, the J gene TRBJ2-5, with 9 bases aligning to TRBD2. From germline, CDR1 is LGHNA and CDR2 YNFKEQ. V gave up 1 base and J gave up 7 bases; unmatched junction bases: 7. The CDR3 consists of 15 residues. The CDR3 region has the DNA TGTGCCAGCAGCCAAGGCCTAGCGGGGTTCGGGACCCAGTACTTC. Translating gives CASSQGLAGFGTQYF.

This clonotype was observed at least ten times. The V call is TRBV20-1, the J call TRBJ2-1; 10 bases are a match to TRBD2. This CDR3 is built from 21 residues. After removal of 0 bases from V and 1 base from J, the junction contained 18 bases not matched to a gene. The V gene's germline CDR1 is DFQATT and CDR2 SNEGSKA (reference sequence). The CDR3 DNA reads TGCAGTGCTAGAGATATTAAGCACCCGGGAGCTAGCGGGAGTTCCTACAATGAGCAGTTCTTC. As protein: CSARDIKHPGASGSSYNEQFF.

This chain links TRBV3-1 with TRBJ1-2; weak D call: TRBD1 (5 bases). Trimming took 1 base from V and 4 from J, leaving 13 bases between them. The CDR3 has 15 amino acids. Germline loops: CDR1 LGHDT, CDR2 YNNKEL (reference sequence). The CDR3 DNA reads as TGTGCCAGCAGCCAAGCGGACGGGGGAACCTATGGCTACACCTTC. Its translation: CASSQADGGTYGYTF.

This clonotype has ten or more counts. The CDR3: CSARARGDTDTQYF. The CDR3 nucleotides are TGCAGTGCTAGAGCCAGGGGGGACACAGATACGCAGTATTTT. This rearrangement joins TRBV20-1 to TRBJ2-3; a possible D gene is TRBD1 (7 bases). Deletions cut 1 base from V and 2 bases from J, with 10 bases between. CDR1 and CDR2 (germline): DFQATT, SNEGSKA (reference sequence). The CDR3 extends over 14 amino acids.

This chain connects TRBV6-1 to TRBJ1-1; 8 positions match TRBD1. The germline V gene has CDR1 MNHNS and CDR2 SASEGT. CDR3 length equals 18 residues. Trimming at V came to 1 base and at J to 8 bases, leaving 18 bases not matched to a gene. CDR3 residues: CASSEEVGQGAIHPEAFF. CDR3 bases: TGTGCCAGCAGTGAAGAGGTTGGGCAGGGGGCGATACATCCGGAAGCTTTCTTT.

This clonotype came up many times. The chain combines TRBV5-1 with TRBJ1-2; D perhaps matches TRBD1 (6 bases). Germline V gene lookup returns CDR1 SGHRS and CDR2 YFSETQ. V lost 1 base and J lost 6, with 13 bases in between. This CDR3 contains 14 residues. The chain's CDR3 is CASSLNQGMDGYTF. The DNA of the CDR3 is TGCGCCAGCAGCTTGAACCAGGGGATGGATGGCTACACCTTC.

There are many counts of this clonotype. This sequence joins TRBV2 and TRBJ2-1, with TRBD2 identical over 11 bases. The junction had 1 base not matched to a gene; V was cut back by 4 bases and J by 5 bases. Germline V lookup: CDR1 SNHLY, CDR2 FYNNEI. The CDR3 contains 14 residues. This CDR3 reads CASSVGLADNEQFF. DNA of the CDR3: TGTGCCAGCAGTGTGGGACTAGCGGACAATGAGCAGTTCTTC.

This clonotype has more than one count but fewer than ten. This rearrangement joins TRBV10-3 to TRBJ2-2; possibly TRBD1 or TRBD2 for D (5 bases each). This CDR3 is 16 amino acids long. The V end lost 5 bases, the J end lost 4 bases, and 17 bases lay between the germline ends. Per the germline V gene, CDR1 is ENHRY and CDR2 is SYGVKD. CDR3 region: CAISSNWDGPTGELFF. DNA for the CDR3: TGTGCCATCAGTTCAAATTGGGACGGACCCACCGGGGAGCTGTTTTTT.

The gene calls are TRBV2 and TRBJ1-1; a possible D gene is TRBD1 (5 bases). This CDR3 has 14 amino acids. V was clipped by 5 bases and J by 1 base, with 11 bases between them. The germline V gene encodes CDR1 SNHLY and CDR2 FYNNEI. The CDR3 DNA reads as TGTGCCAGCAGTCAGCCGGGGGGGAACACTGAAGCTTTCTTT. Amino acids: CASSQPGGNTEAFF.

This clonotype was seen at least ten times. CDR3 region: CASSSSLTLRDTQYF. The CDR3 nucleotides read TGTGCCAGCAGTTCTAGCCTCACATTAAGAGATACGCAGTATTTT. The rearrangement uses TRBV2 and TRBJ2-3, with D tentatively TRBD2 (5 bases). CDR1 is SNHLY, CDR2 FYNNEI, per germline. Trimming shortened V by 5 bases and J by 5 bases, and 17 bases separated the two germline ends. The CDR3 length is 15 residues.

This clonotype has at least ten counts. The chain combines TRBV7-8 with TRBJ1-2; 7 bases are a match to TRBD1. With V trimmed by 5 bases and J by 6 bases, 15 bases remained unmatched. This CDR3 spans 16 amino acids. From germline, CDR1 is SGHVS and CDR2 FQNEAQ. In DNA, the CDR3 is TGTGCCAGCAGCAGCTCGGTCGGGGGAGGGGGCAATGGCTACACCTTC. This gives the protein CASSSSVGGGGNGYTF. Full variable domain (remainder filled in from reference TRBV7-8 and TRBJ1-2): GAGVSQSPRYKVAKRGQDVALRCDPISGHVSLFWYQQALGQGPEFLTYFQNEAQLDKSGLPSDRFFAERPEGSVSTLKIQRTQQEDSAVYLCASSSSVGGGGNGYTFGSGTRLTVV.

Comments on this clonotype: A much larger clone lies one base from this, so it may be a read error. The chain has TRBV6-5 and TRBJ2-6; D is uncertain. Germline V gene sequence: CDR1 MNHEY, CDR2 SVGAGI. This CDR3 has 16 amino acids. The V end lost 5 bases, the J end lost 1 base, and 12 bases lay between the germline ends. CDR3 sequence reads: CASSHITRSGANVLTF. DNA for the CDR3: TGTGCCAGCAGTCACATCACACGTTCTGGGGCCAACGTCCTGACTTTC.

The chain recombines TRBV2 with TRBJ1-3; no clear D gene. The CDR3 length is 15 residues. Trimming left V 1 base short and J 0 bases short, with 7 bases between. The V gene's germline CDR1 is SNHLY and CDR2 FYNNEI. The CDR3 coding sequence is TGTGCCAGCAGTGAAGAGGATGGCTCTGGAAACACCATATATTTT. Protein: CASSEEDGSGNTIYF.

This clonotype was seen ten or more times. The V gene is TRBV2, the J gene TRBJ1-2, with D possibly TRBD1 on 6 matching bases. In germline, CDR1 is SNHLY, CDR2 FYNNEI. V was clipped by 6 bases and J by 4 bases, with 9 bases between them. The CDR3 extends over 12 amino acids. CDR3 coding DNA: TGTGCCAGCAGACAGGGATCCTATGGCTACACCTTC. It codes for CASRQGSYGYTF.

This clonotype was counted many times. The chain couples TRBV5-6 to TRBJ1-1; D is undetermined. Germline V lookup: CDR1 SGHDT, CDR2 YYEEEE. This CDR3 region has 15 residues. Between the trimmed V and J ends, which lost 0 bases and 0 bases, there was a span of 9 bases. The CDR3 region is CASSLGVTLNTEAFF. The CDR3 DNA follows: TGTGCCAGCAGCTTGGGTGTCACACTGAACACTGAAGCTTTCTTT.

This clonotype was detected ten times or more. V usage is TRBV5-1 and J usage is TRBJ2-3, with 9 bases lining up with TRBD1. The CDR3 consists of 14 residues. After removal of 6 bases from V and 3 bases from J, the junction contained 5 bases not matched to a gene. Germline V gene data show CDR1 as SGHRS and CDR2 as YFSETQ. CDR3 DNA sequence: TGCGCCAGCAAGCACGGACAGGGGACAGATACGCAGTATTTT. The encoded protein is CASKHGQGTDTQYF. Looking up the rest from reference TRBV5-1 and TRBJ2-3 gives the full variable domain: KAGVTQTPRYLIKTRGQQVTLSCSPISGHRSVSWYQQTPGQGLQFLFEYFSETQRNKGNFPGRFSGRQFSNSRSEMNVSTLELGDSALYLCASKHGQGTDTQYFGPGTRLTVL.

This clonotype was picked up many times. The chain uses TRBV6-1 and TRBJ1-1, with 7 bases matching TRBD1. Trimming took 6 bases from V and 5 from J; bases not matched to a gene: 12. Germline CDR1 and CDR2: MNHNS and SASEGT. The CDR3 is made up of 15 amino acids. CDR3 loop: CASSQTRGGETEAFF. DNA of the CDR3: TGTGCCAGCAGCCAGACCAGGGGGGGGGAGACTGAAGCTTTCTTT.

This clonotype has just a few counts. A read error may account for a junction end that differs from germline. V and J are TRBV5-1 and TRBJ1-2, with 8 nucleotides matching TRBD1. The germline gives CDR1 SGHRS, CDR2 YFSETQ. This CDR3 has 14 amino acids. CDR3 residues: CASSRTGSFYGYTF. The CDR3 DNA reads TGTGCCAGCAGCCGGACAGGGTCGTTCTATGGCTACACCTTC.

This clonotype was seen a handful of times. The chain uses TRBV20-1 and TRBJ1-3, with D unclear. The V end was cut by 3 bases, the J end by 0 bases, with 15 bases between. Germline-derived CDR1 and CDR2 are DFQATT and SNEGSKA (reference sequence). The CDR3 has 16 amino acids. CDR3 in amino acids: CSARYPDGSSGNTIYF. The CDR3 DNA sequence: TGCAGTGCTAGGTACCCGGACGGGAGCTCTGGAAACACCATATATTTT.

This clonotype turned up a few times. Germline is not matched at one junction end, which may reflect a read error. The chain recombines TRBV6-1 with TRBJ2-5; no firm D call. Germline CDR1 reads MNHNS; CDR2 reads SASEGT. There are 11 residues in the CDR3. The CDR3 DNA reads TGTGCCACCAGTGCCTCTGGGACCCAGTACTTC. Its protein is CATSASGTQYF.

V gene TRBV5-1 combines with J gene TRBJ2-2; D may be TRBD1 (5 bases). Germline V gene sequence: CDR1 SGHRS, CDR2 YFSETQ. The V gene lost 3 bases and the J gene lost 5 bases, with 11 bases spanning the gap. This CDR3 region has 14 residues. The CDR3 spells CASSYYRQTGELFF. Here the CDR3 DNA reads TGCGCCAGCAGCTACTACCGACAGACCGGGGAGCTGTTTTTT.

The chain joins TRBV12-5 to TRBJ1-1; D not resolved. The CDR3 runs 13 residues. CDR1 is LGHNT and CDR2 is FRNRAP in the germline V gene. V lost 3 bases, J lost 8 bases, and 13 bases lay in between. CDR3 sequence: CASGLSPRREAFF. The DNA for the CDR3 is TGTGCTAGTGGTTTATCACCCAGAAGAGAAGCTTTCTTT.

The rearrangement uses TRBV7-9 and TRBJ1-1; no clear D gene. This CDR3 is 13 amino acids long. Deletions cut 0 bases from V and 2 bases from J, with 4 bases between. The germline V gene has CDR1 SEHNR and CDR2 FQNEAQ (reference sequence). CDR3 residues: CASSLAHNTEAFF. The CDR3 DNA reads TGTGCCAGCAGCTTAGCTCATAACACTGAAGCTTTCTTT.

V usage is TRBV7-3 and J usage is TRBJ2-2; D unresolved. V dropped 5 bases and J dropped 7 bases, with 11 bases sitting between them. The CDR3 extends over 13 amino acids. The germline CDR1 and CDR2 sequences are SGHTA and FQGTGA. CDR3 DNA: TGTGCCAGCAGCGAGTCCCATGACGGGGAGCTGTTTTTT. This encodes CASSESHDGELFF.

The chain combines TRBV19 with TRBJ1-1, with a weak D call TRBD1 (5 bases). The germline gives CDR1 LNHDA, CDR2 SQIVND (reference sequence). Trimming took off 7 bases at V and 11 bases at J, with 20 bases between the two ends. This CDR3 is 13 amino acids long. This CDR3 is CASTIPGPGIAFF. DNA for the CDR3: TGTGCCAGTACCATCCCGGGGCCGGGTATTGCTTTCTTT.